The 20 T cell receptor beta chains below all came from one sample that was sequenced in a study of shared clonotypes between healthy human individuals. Method: immunoSEQ multiplex PCR; TCRdb's copy keeps in-frame clones and lacks some. The data show about 330,000 clones, around 90% seen once. The source material was memory CD8+ T cells sorted from blood. Subset of the sample: CD45RO+ cells pooled with CCR7-negative TemRA cells. These TCRs come from a man aged 18 to 29 in good health.

The chain links TRBV6-6 to TRBJ1-2; 8 nucleotides match TRBD1. Unmatched junction bases numbered 11, after V lost 6 bases and J lost 5 bases. The CDR3 has 15 amino acids. CDR1 is MNHNY, CDR2 SVGAGI, per germline (reference sequence). CDR3 coding DNA: TGTGCCAGCAGGGCCCGGGACAGGTTTAAGTATGGCTACACCTTC. This sequence encodes CASRARDRFKYGYTF.

V is TRBV11-2 and J is TRBJ2-5; no reliable D call. The germline V gene encodes CDR1 SGHAT and CDR2 FQNNGV. The germline V and J ends were trimmed by 7 bases and 0 bases, with 9 bases remaining between them. This CDR3 has 13 amino acids. CDR3 region: CASKDGDQETQYF. The CDR3 nucleotides are TGTGCCAGCAAAGACGGCGACCAAGAGACCCAGTACTTC.

The V and J genes are TRBV5-1 and TRBJ2-5, with a tentative D call TRBD2 (5 bases). Germline V gene sequence: CDR1 SGHRS, CDR2 YFSETQ. The CDR3 covers 15 residues. V lost 4 bases, J lost 2 bases, and 15 bases lay in between. DNA of the CDR3: TGCGCCAGCAGCGGCAGCTTAGCGTCACAAGAGACCCAGTACTTC. Translated: CASSGSLASQETQYF.

The chain links TRBV7-6 to TRBJ2-1; 8 positions agree with TRBD2. Germline V gene data show CDR1 as SGHVS and CDR2 as FNYEAQ. Trimming cost V 5 bases and J 3 bases; bases outside gene matches: 9. This CDR3 has 16 amino acids. In DNA form, the CDR3 reads TGTGCCAGCAGCCCCCCGTCAGCGGGGGTCTACAATGAGCAGTTCTTC. Translation: CASSPPSAGVYNEQFF.

The CDR3 loop is CASSSRDRDYEQYF. The DNA for the CDR3 is TGTGCCAGCAGTTCCCGGGACAGGGACTACGAGCAGTACTTC. This rearrangement joins TRBV6-5 to TRBJ2-7; TRBD1 aligns across 9 bases. V trimming: 4 bases; J trimming: 3 bases; junction bases outside the gene matches: 4. CDR3 length: 14 residues. Germline V gene data show CDR1 as MNHEY and CDR2 as SVGAGI.

The chain links TRBV10-1 to TRBJ2-7; a weak D match, TRBD2 (7 bases). Germline CDR1 WNHNN, CDR2 SYGVQD (reference sequence). V dropped 6 bases and J dropped 4 bases, with 16 bases sitting between them. The CDR3 contains 14 residues. The CDR3 here is CASRVGGGGYEQYF. The DNA of the CDR3 is TGCGCCAGCAGGGTTGGGGGAGGGGGATACGAGCAGTACTTC.

About this clone itself: A junction boundary mismatches the germline segment, possibly from a read error. The rearrangement links TRBV7-7 to TRBJ2-7; 10 bases map to TRBD1. CDR1 and CDR2 from the germline V gene are SSHAT and FNYEAQ (reference sequence). The CDR3 covers 14 residues. This CDR3 reads CASSTGQGSYEQYF. The CDR3 DNA follows: TGTGCTAGCAGCACGGGACAGGGGAGTTACGAGCAGTACTTC.

This clone was detected once. The J gene is TRBJ2-1, the V gene TRBV9; TRBD2 agrees at 10 bases. The V segment lost 4 bases and the J segment 6 bases; nucleotides outside the gene matches: 7. Looked up from germline, CDR1 is SGDLS and CDR2 is YYNGEE. CDR3 size: 15 residues. The CDR3 spells CASSMGLARTNEQFF. In DNA form, the CDR3 reads TGTGCCAGCAGCATGGGACTAGCGAGAACCAATGAGCAGTTCTTC.

The genes are TRBV9 and TRBJ1-2, with D possibly being TRBD1 (6 bases). The V end lost 0 bases, the J end lost 6 bases, and 15 bases lay between the germline ends. The CDR3 sequence is 15 residues long. Germline lookup yields CDR1 SGDLS and CDR2 YYNGEE. The CDR3 protein is CASSVEGEGEDGYTF. DNA for the CDR3: TGTGCCAGCAGCGTAGAAGGCGAGGGGGAGGATGGCTACACCTTC. The full variable domain, rest sourced from reference TRBV9 and TRBJ1-2, is DSGVTQTPKHLITATGQRVTLRCSPRSGDLSVYWYQQSLDQGLQFLIQYYNGEERAKGNILERFSAQQFPDLHSELNLSSLELGDSALYFCASSVEGEGEDGYTFGSGTRLTVV.

The genes are TRBV9 and TRBJ2-2; TRBD2 is a possible D gene (5 bases). Germline V gives CDR1 SGDLS, CDR2 YYNGEE. V was shortened by 0 bases and J by 8 bases, with 11 bases between the two germline ends. The CDR3 contains 14 residues. CDR3 residues: CASSVGGSEGELFF. Written as DNA, the CDR3 is TGTGCCAGCAGCGTAGGAGGGAGTGAGGGGGAGCTGTTTTTT.

V usage is TRBV4-1 and J usage is TRBJ1-5; 8 nucleotides agree with TRBD1. Trimming at V came to 1 base and at J to 3 bases, leaving 5 bases not matched to a gene. This CDR3 has 16 residues. The germline V gene has CDR1 MGHRA and CDR2 YSYEKL. The CDR3 nucleotides are TGCGCCAGCAGCCAAGTCGGGACAGGACTCAATCAGCCCCAGCATTTT. Translation gives CASSQVGTGLNQPQHF.

CDR3 in amino acids: CASSLQLALSTDTQYF. The DNA for the CDR3 is TGTGCCAGCAGTTTACAACTAGCGCTTAGCACAGATACGCAGTATTTT. This sequence joins TRBV27 and TRBJ2-3; TRBD2 aligns across 7 bases. CDR1 is MNHEY and CDR2 is SMNVEV in the germline V gene (reference sequence). The CDR3 covers 16 residues. V lost 2 bases to trimming and J lost 0 bases; unmatched junction nucleotides: 5.

Worth noting for this clone: The same CDR3 is also encoded by other DNA sequences in this sample. The chain combines TRBV9 with TRBJ2-7; possible D gene TRBD1, 6 bases. Germline CDR1 SGDLS, CDR2 YYNGEE. Trimming removed 3 bases from V and 0 bases from J, with 10 bases in between. This CDR3 is built from 14 residues. DNA for the CDR3: TGTGCCAGCAGCGCCGGGACACTCTCCTACGAGCAGTACTTC. It is translated as CASSAGTLSYEQYF.

The V call is TRBV10-1, the J call TRBJ2-3; D may be TRBD2 (5 bases). This CDR3 region has 16 residues. CDR1 is WNHNN, CDR2 SYGVQD, per germline (reference sequence). Trimming stripped 3 bases from V and 3 bases from J, with 16 bases between. CDR3 sequence reads: CASSDGGSLGTDTQYF. The CDR3 nucleotides read TGCGCCAGCAGTGATGGTGGGAGTCTTGGGACAGATACGCAGTATTTT.

As concerns this clone: An end of the junction differs from the germline gene, which may be a read error. The V gene is TRBV27, the J gene TRBJ1-2, with a possible D match to TRBD1 (6 bases). Germline assignment: CDR1 MNHEY and CDR2 SMNVEV (reference sequence). There are 14 residues in the CDR3. Written as DNA, the CDR3 is TGTGCCAGCAGTTCCCACAGGGAAGGATATGGCTATACCTTC. As protein: CASSSHREGYGYTF.

The chain combines TRBV9 with TRBJ2-1; the D gene is possibly TRBD2 (5 bases). Trimming pared 0 bases from V and 2 bases from J, leaving 18 bases between. The CDR3 has 18 residues. The germline V gene encodes CDR1 SGDLS and CDR2 YYNGEE. The CDR3 DNA is TGTGCCAGCAGCGTAGCACCGGCTAGAGCGGAGCCCTACAATGAGCAGTTCTTC. This encodes CASSVAPARAEPYNEQFF.

CDR3 sequence reads: CASSLGFGSQPQHF. The CDR3 DNA reads as TGTGCCAGCAGCTTGGGTTTTGGTAGTCAGCCCCAGCATTTT. This chain connects TRBV7-9 to TRBJ1-5, with D unresolved. The CDR3 totals 14 residues. Trimming cost V 3 bases and J 6 bases, with 12 bases left between them. Per germline, CDR1 SEHNR and CDR2 FQNEAQ (reference sequence).

The chain has TRBV27 and TRBJ2-7; 9 nucleotides align to TRBD2. Losses at the gene ends were 3 bases for V and 6 bases for J; bases not matched to a gene: 12. CDR1 is MNHEY and CDR2 is SMNVEV in the germline V gene (reference sequence). The CDR3 covers 16 residues. The CDR3 region is CASSLGASGNSGEQYF. The CDR3 coding sequence is TGTGCCAGCAGTTTGGGGGCTAGCGGGAATAGCGGCGAGCAGTACTTC.

This chain uses TRBV28 with TRBJ1-5, with 7 bases lining up with TRBD1. This CDR3 has 15 amino acids. V lost 6 bases to trimming and J lost 7 bases; unmatched junction nucleotides: 12. Germline loops: CDR1 MDHEN, CDR2 SYDVKM. Here the CDR3 DNA reads TGTGCCAGCAGCTCCGACAGGGCCCGGGGGCAGCCCCAGCATTTT. As protein: CASSSDRARGQPQHF.

A remark on this clone: Other DNA sequences within the sample encode an identical CDR3. The rearrangement uses TRBV2 and TRBJ1-2, with D unresolved. CDR1 SNHLY and CDR2 FYNNEI come from the germline V gene. The CDR3 consists of 13 residues. V dropped 3 bases and J dropped 4 bases, with 9 bases sitting between them. CDR3 loop: CASSELGAYGYTF. In DNA form, the CDR3 reads TGTGCCAGCAGTGAGTTGGGAGCCTATGGCTACACCTTC.